Listed here are 2 T cell receptor beta chains from one sample, sequenced in a study of tumor-infiltrating lymphocytes in primary liver carcinoma. In addition to blood RNA drawn from unsorted whole blood, germline DNA was extracted. TCR beta cDNA came from around 500 ng total RNA, primed with a constant-region primer. Generation of the TCR beta libraries relied on three nested multiplex PCR rounds using slightly modified ARM-PCR. A C-beta reverse primer and TRBV1-TRBV30 forward primers served in each of the first two PCR rounds, at 10 cycles apiece. Using its own MiXCR run on the multiplex PCR reads, TCRdb lists one record per CDR3 protein. The sample lists about 310,000 distinct CDR3 sequences, about 60% occurring once. Sequenced input: peripheral blood. These receptors were collected from a man aged 35 to 55 with primary liver carcinoma and hepatitis B virus infection.

Note on this clonotype: Just one base apart from a much larger clone, this may be a read error. V is TRBV10-2 and J is TRBJ2-5; the match to TRBD1 covers 12 bases. CDR1 and CDR2 (germline): WSHSY, SAAADI. The CDR3 has 14 residues. CDR3 region: CATGTGGLVETHYF. CDR3 nucleotide sequence: TGCGCCACCGGGACAGGGGGCTTGGTGGAGACCCACTACTTC.

About this clonotype itself: This clone may be a read error of a much larger clone one base away. The rearrangement uses TRBV14 and TRBJ2-7; D unresolved. The V gene's germline CDR1 is SGHDN and CDR2 FVKESK. The CDR3 is 15 residues long. In DNA form, the CDR3 reads TGTGCCAGCAGCCAAGAGAATGTAGTCTCCTACGAGCACTACTTC. Translation: CASSQENVVSYEHYF.